Following are 14 T cell receptor beta chains from one sample sequenced in a study of OX40 agonist ivuxolimab in advanced cancers. TCRdb's table, derived via immunoSEQ multiplex PCR, lists solely in-frame clones and lacks some. The data contain around 150,000 clones, around 93% of them singletons. Material: CD4+ or CD8+ T cells sorted from blood, obtained in a trial of the OX40 agonist ivuxolimab. The receptor source for this set is an adult with an advanced solid tumor such as melanoma, head and neck, liver or kidney cancer.

This chain joins TRBV10-2 and TRBJ1-1; 7 bases fit TRBD1. The CDR3 covers 16 residues. Germline loops: CDR1 WSHSY, CDR2 SAAADI. Unmatched junction bases numbered 7, after V lost 3 bases and J lost 0 bases. The CDR3 loop is CASSDRQGVMNTEAFF. The CDR3 DNA sequence: TGCGCCAGCAGTGACCGACAGGGTGTTATGAACACTGAAGCTTTCTTT.

The gene calls are TRBV5-4 and TRBJ2-1, with TRBD2 matching over 11 bases. The length of the CDR3 is 15 residues. Germline CDR1 and CDR2: SGHNT and YYREEE (reference sequence). V shed 4 bases, J shed 9 bases, and the junction held 9 bases outside the gene matches. CDR3 residues: CASSPVAGGPGEQFF. CDR3 sequence (DNA): TGTGCCAGCAGCCCCGTAGCGGGGGGGCCGGGTGAGCAGTTCTTC.

The chain joins TRBV7-2 to TRBJ2-7; TRBD1 agrees at 10 bases. There are 13 residues in the CDR3. V was pared by 3 bases and J by 11 bases, with 7 bases of the junction left unmatched. Germline lookup yields CDR1 SGHTA and CDR2 FQGNSA. The CDR3, as DNA: TGTGCCAGCAGCTTGGCCGGGACAGGGGTGAAGTACTTC. Translated: CASSLAGTGVKYF.

In nucleotides, the CDR3 is TGTGCCAGCAGCTTAGGGGGCGGGAGTACGTACAATGAGCAGTTCTTC. As protein: CASSLGGGSTYNEQFF. This chain links TRBV7-9 with TRBJ2-1; 7 bases agree with TRBD2. The germline gives CDR1 SEHNR, CDR2 FQNEAQ (reference sequence). This CDR3 is 16 amino acids long. V lost 1 base and J lost 4; bases outside the gene matches: 7.

The chain links TRBV11-2 to TRBJ1-3; D not resolved. The germline CDR1 and CDR2 sequences are SGHAT and FQNNGV. The CDR3 totals 13 residues. Trimming removed 3 bases at V and 4 bases at J, with 7 bases between. The CDR3 DNA reads as TGTGCCAGCAGCTTCGGGGAGGGAAACACCATATATTTT. It codes for CASSFGEGNTIYF.

The chain carries TRBV2 and TRBJ2-5, with no clear D. The CDR3 covers 11 residues. The germline gives CDR1 SNHLY, CDR2 FYNNEI. CDR3 sequence reads: CGSSPGETQYF. The CDR3 DNA sequence: TGTGGATCCAGTCCCGGAGAGACCCAGTACTTC.

The rearrangement joins TRBV11-2 to TRBJ1-6, with 7 bases identical to TRBD1. The CDR3 runs to 15 residues. V dropped 1 base and J dropped 7; count of bases not matched to a gene: 4. Germline CDR1 SGHAT, CDR2 FQNNGV. The CDR3 coding sequence is TGTGCCAGCAGCTTAGCCGAGACAGGGAATTCACCCCTCCACTTT. Translated: CASSLAETGNSPLHF. The full variable domain, rest sourced from reference TRBV11-2 and TRBJ1-6, is EAGVAQSPRYKIIEKRQSVAFWCNPISGHATLYWYQQILGQGPKLLIQFQNNGVVDDSQLPKDRFSAERLKGVDSTLKIQPAKLEDSAVYLCASSLAETGNSPLHFGNGTRLTVT.

As to this clone: An end of the junction does not agree with germline; a read error may underlie this. V gene TRBV9 combines with J gene TRBJ1-2, with D uncertain. Germline V CDR1 and CDR2: SGDLS, YYNGEE. CDR3 length equals 12 residues. CDR3 bases: TGTGCCGGCAGCGTGGGCGGCTATGGCTACACCTTC. The encoded protein is CAGSVGGYGYTF.

The V and J genes are TRBV28 and TRBJ2-7; TRBD1 matches 9 bases. Trimming removed 7 bases from V and 3 bases from J; junction bases left unmatched: 4. The CDR3 runs to 13 residues. Germline-derived CDR1 and CDR2 are MDHEN and SYDVKM. CDR3 sequence: CASTTTGGYEQYF. The CDR3 nucleotides are TGTGCCAGCACCACGACAGGGGGCTACGAGCAGTACTTC.

The rearrangement joins TRBV5-1 to TRBJ2-5, with D maybe TRBD2 (5 bases). Germline V lookup: CDR1 SGHRS, CDR2 YFSETQ. Trimming took 3 bases from V and 4 from J, leaving 13 bases between them. The CDR3 loop spans 14 amino acids. Here the CDR3 DNA reads TGCGCCAGCAGCTCCGGAGGCGCCGGAGAGACCCAGTACTTC. Its translation: CASSSGGAGETQYF.

To note about this clone: Other DNA sequences in the sample encode the same CDR3. The chain employs TRBV19 and TRBJ2-5, with D hard to call. The germline V and J ends were trimmed by 2 bases and 2 bases, with 6 bases remaining between them. CDR3 length: 13 amino acids. In germline, CDR1 is LNHDA, CDR2 SQIVND (reference sequence). The CDR3 sequence: CASSILVQETQYF. In nucleotides, the CDR3 is TGTGCCAGTAGTATATTAGTTCAAGAGACCCAGTACTTC. The full variable domain, rest sourced from reference TRBV19 and TRBJ2-5, is DGGITQSPKYLFRKEGQNVTLSCEQNLNHDAMYWYRQDPGQGLRLIYYSQIVNDFQKGDIAEGYSVSREKKESFPLTVTSAQKNPTAFYLCASSILVQETQYFGPGTRLLVL.

This sequence joins TRBV28 and TRBJ2-1; a weak D match, TRBD1 (6 bases). Trimming shortened V by 7 bases and J by 4 bases, and 11 bases separated the two germline ends. The CDR3 is made up of 13 amino acids. Germline V gene sequence: CDR1 MDHEN, CDR2 SYDVKM. The CDR3 loop is CASNVQGYNEQFF. Here the CDR3 DNA reads TGTGCCAGCAACGTTCAGGGGTACAATGAGCAGTTCTTC.

The CDR3 loop is CASSLVFQETQYF. In DNA, the CDR3 is TGCGCCAGCAGCTTGGTTTTCCAAGAGACCCAGTACTTC. The V and J genes are TRBV5-1 and TRBJ2-5; D remains ambiguous. The CDR3 is 13 amino acids. From germline, CDR1 is SGHRS and CDR2 YFSETQ. V was clipped by 0 bases and J by 1 base, with 4 bases between them.

Worth noting for this clone: One end of the junction is discordant with germline, which a read error may explain. The chain recombines TRBV7-7 with TRBJ1-1; D is unresolved. This CDR3 contains 13 residues. Looked up from germline, CDR1 is SSHAT and CDR2 is FNYEAQ (reference sequence). Here the CDR3 reads CASSLGWNTEAFF. Here the CDR3 DNA reads TGTGCTAGCAGCTTAGGTTGGAACACTGAAGCTTTCTTT.